A single sample is the source of the 2 T cell receptor beta chains below, sequenced in a study of OX40 agonist ivuxolimab in advanced cancers. Data came from immunoSEQ multiplex PCR; TCRdb stores just in-frame clones and leaves some out. The table records roughly 34,000 clones, around four fifths of them present only once. This specimen was CD4+ or CD8+ T cells sorted from blood, taken in a trial of the OX40 agonist ivuxolimab. The source of these receptors is an adult with an advanced solid tumor such as melanoma, head and neck, liver or kidney cancer.

The chain couples TRBV30 to TRBJ2-1; D is unclear. From germline, CDR1 is GTSNPN and CDR2 SVGIG (reference sequence). The length of the CDR3 is 11 residues. The V gene lost 0 bases and the J gene lost 8 bases, with 5 bases spanning the gap. CDR3: CAWSVLDEQFF. In nucleotides, the CDR3 is TGTGCCTGGAGTGTACTTGATGAGCAGTTCTTC.

The chain carries TRBV4-3 and TRBJ2-2; D unresolved. V was trimmed by 10 bases and J by 1 base, leaving 13 bases between them. CDR3 length: 14 amino acids. Germline lookup yields CDR1 LGHNA and CDR2 YSLEER. CDR3 nucleotide sequence: TGCGCCACCCGGACGACTTTGAACACCGGGGAGCTGTTTTTT. As protein: CATRTTLNTGELFF.